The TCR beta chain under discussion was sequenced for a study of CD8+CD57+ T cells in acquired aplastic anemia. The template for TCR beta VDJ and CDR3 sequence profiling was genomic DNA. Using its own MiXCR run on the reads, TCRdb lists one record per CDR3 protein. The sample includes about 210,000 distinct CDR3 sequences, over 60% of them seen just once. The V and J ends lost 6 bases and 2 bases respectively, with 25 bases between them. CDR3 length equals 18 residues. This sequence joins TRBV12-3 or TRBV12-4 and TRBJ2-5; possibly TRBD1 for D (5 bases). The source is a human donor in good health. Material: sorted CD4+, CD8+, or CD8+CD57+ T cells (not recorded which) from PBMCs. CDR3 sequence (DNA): TGTGCCAGCAGCCAAAAAAGGGGCCGGTCTAGTCCGCAAGAGACCCAGTACTTC. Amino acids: CASSQKRGRSSPQETQYF.